This T cell receptor (beta chain) comes out of a study of CD8+CD57+ T cells in acquired aplastic anemia. Whole-study context: CD4+ and CD8+ cells, once sorted, gave DNA averaging approximately 3 ug. Average CD4+ read depth in healthy donors was approximately 9.9 million reads.

Study-wide findings and caveats: Patients and controls had in common 25 to 30 CD8+ CDR3 sequences. Patients did not significantly differ from controls in CD8+ Simpson's diversity.

V was trimmed by 6 bases and J by 4 bases, leaving 15 bases between them. The CDR3 is made up of 14 amino acids. Germline CDR1 SGHTA, CDR2 FQGTGA. The TCR beta profiling, which covered VDJ combination and CDR3 sequence, was carried out using genomic DNA as the template. TCRdb reprocessed the reads via MiXCR and lists one record per CDR3 protein. The table records around 400,000 distinct CDR3 sequences, 65% to 80% of them present only once. As concerns this clonotype: Antigen unknown.

The TCR originated in a human donor in good health, serving as a control. This sequence joins TRBV7-3 and TRBJ1-2; a weak D match, TRBD1 (5 bases). Source material: sorted CD4+, CD8+, or CD8+CD57+ T cells (not recorded which) from PBMCs. CDR3 region: CASSPSGTGYGYTF. CDR3 in DNA: TGTGCCAGCAGTCCCTCCGGGACTGGCTATGGCTACACCTTC.